This TCR beta chain is drawn from a study of blood T cells in healthy people across ages (dated by TCRdb to 2015 to 2017). With respect to the entire study: In model experiments, template switching captured about one uniquely barcoded TCR beta cDNA molecule for every two T cells. Age-related changes in TCR beta repertoire diversity were measured in the study by deep sequencing normalized with unique cDNA molecular identifiers. The study analyzed two additional independent replicas of 1 million unique cDNA reads from the same blood draw for two donors, one aged 18 to 29 and one aged 80 or older. Four age groups were formed from the donors: young (average approximately 15 years), middle-aged (around 40), aged (around 62) and long-lived (roughly 88). To avoid experimental bias, donors of different ages were spread randomly across the sequencing lanes.

The method was 5' RACE. Sequencing instrument: Illumina HiSeq 2500. A second PCR of about 6 to 12 cycles was run with a J-beta primer mix and a sample-barcoded 5' primer. A template-switch 5' adaptor carrying 12 random nucleotides introduced a unique molecular identifier onto each TCR beta cDNA molecule. Each sample yielded at least 3 million CDR3-containing paired-end reads. The Mint cDNA synthesis kit, primed by a TRBC-specific oligonucleotide, was used to synthesize first-strand cDNA from all RNA. Following uracil-DNA glycosylase treatment, a first 18-cycle PCR with universal primers M1SS and BC2_uni_R was performed on all cDNA. The paper's data handling went like this. Each sample was normalized by randomly selecting 1 million high-quality reads, each carrying a distinct molecular identifier. Reads sharing molecular identifiers were discarded rather than binned into consensus sequences. MiTCR, run with a Q25 quality threshold and the strictest error-elimination algorithm, handled CDR3 identification, clonotype clustering and error correction. A nonparametric unseen species model with Euler transformation was used to estimate lower-bound total TCR beta diversity. TCRdb itself trimmed the public reads at Q25 with fastp, ran MiXCR and retained productive beta chains. Identical CDR3 protein sequences are pooled into one entry, listed with their most common genes and DNA. Clone size and V and J calls follow TCRdb, not the original study. The sample data list 1,300,000 or so distinct CDR3 sequences, and 59% of these were observed just once. The ten largest clones add up to under 8.5% of the sample.

Of note for this clonotype: Its antigen remains unidentified. No quality values exist for individual bases; no much larger clone is one base distant.

Donors were roughly 40 systemically healthy Caucasian individuals from Russia aged roughly 6 to 90 years. Each donor gave ten milliliters of peripheral blood, collected into EDTA-treated Vacutainer tubes. Ficoll-Paque density-gradient centrifugation was used to isolate PBMCs, with at least 6.5 million per sample. Total RNA was extracted from PBMCs with Trizol reagent, with at least 5 micrograms obtained per sample. The percentages of naive CD45RAhigh/CD27high T cells were determined by flow cytometry on a PBMC aliquot from every donor. Study-wide findings and limitations: Since profiling was done on bulk unsorted PBMCs, naive and antigen-experienced compartments could not be conclusively compared. Estimates of total diversity based on one million sequenced T cells were considered lower bounds and underestimates. As age increased, observed TCR beta diversity per million T cells dropped in a roughly linear way, and a significant reduction was already evident by age about 40. Compared with the aged group, the long-lived group had more naive CD4+ T cells, fewer expanded clones and increased TCR diversity, suggesting age selection. Because the CMV infection status of the donors was unknown, age-related changes in expanded clonotypes may potentially have been confounded. The percentage of naive T cells measured by flow cytometry correlated strongly with observed TCR beta diversity.

CDR1 and CDR2 are read off the germline V gene as SGDLS and YYNGEE. Clipping removes 3 bases from V and 5 bases from J, with 8 as the unmatched junction base count. From its cysteine to its phenylalanine, the CDR3 spans 15 amino acids. Only the CDR3 DNA is retained, 45 bases long and in frame from the first base. What was sequenced was blood. The TCR originated in a man aged 18 to 30 in good health. The sequence joins TRBV9 to TRBJ2-3, with 8 bases aligning to TRBD2. The nucleotide sequence is TGTGCCAGCAGCGCGGCGGGGGGAATGGGAGATACGCAGTATTTT. Its translation is CASSAAGGMGDTQYF.